Below are 15 T cell receptor beta chains sequenced from a single sample in a study of technical replicates of blood from several donors. Produced via immunoSEQ multiplex PCR; TCRdb's table is partial and in-frame only. The profile covers fewer than 95,000 clones, with over 75% appearing a single time and 0.25% taken by the ten largest. The sequenced sample was T cells isolated from PBMCs. The receptors were gathered from a human donor in good health.

This clone was seen only once. The rearrangement uses TRBV20-1 and TRBJ1-2; D uncertain. The CDR3 runs 11 residues. Trimming took 5 bases from V and 5 from J, leaving 9 bases between them. The germline CDR1 and CDR2 sequences are DFQATT and SNEGSKA (reference sequence). CDR3 sequence reads: CSAVAEYGYTF. The CDR3 coding sequence is TGCAGTGCTGTAGCTGAGTATGGCTACACCTTC.

This clone was seen only once. The V gene is TRBV27, the J gene TRBJ1-5, with D unclear. The CDR3 runs 16 residues. CDR1 is MNHEY, CDR2 SMNVEV, per germline (reference sequence). V was cut by 5 bases and J by 1 base, with 15 bases left in between. The CDR3 protein is CASSKDPAGSNQPQHF. The DNA for the CDR3 is TGTGCCAGCAGTAAGGACCCGGCGGGGAGCAATCAGCCCCAGCATTTT.

J is TRBJ2-2 and V is TRBV11-2; TRBD1 might be the D (6 bases). This CDR3 spans 14 amino acids. CDR1 is SGHAT and CDR2 is FQNNGV in the germline V gene. Trimming shortened V by 6 bases and J by 6 bases, and 14 bases separated the two germline ends. The CDR3 DNA reads TGTGCCAGCAGACGACAACAGGGACCCGGGGAGCTGTTTTTT. Protein product: CASRRQQGPGELFF.

The genes are TRBV2 and TRBJ2-5, with TRBD1 matching over 11 bases. Germline CDR1 SNHLY, CDR2 FYNNEI. Trimming took 8 bases from V and 5 from J; bases not matched to a gene: 1. The CDR3 loop spans 12 amino acids. The CDR3 bases are TGTGCCAGCCGGGACAGGGGGGAGACCCAGTACTTC. The encoded protein is CASRDRGETQYF.

The chain links TRBV27 to TRBJ2-3; D might be TRBD2 (6 bases). CDR1 and CDR2 from the germline V gene are MNHEY and SMNVEV (reference sequence). The V and J ends lost 2 bases and 5 bases respectively, with 14 bases between them. This CDR3 contains 15 residues. The DNA of the CDR3 is TGTGCCAGCAGTTTAAGGGGAGGTGCTTTAGATACGCAGTATTTT. Protein product: CASSLRGGALDTQYF.

V and J are TRBV23-1 and TRBJ1-2; TRBD1 matches at 10 bases. TRBV23-1 is assigned to the ORF class and has an uncertain function. The CDR3 has 17 residues. V lost 4 bases and J lost 0; bases outside the gene matches: 8. CDR3 in DNA: TGCGCCAGCAGTCTAGGGGGGACAGGGGAAACTAACTATGGCTACACCTTC. Residues: CASSLGGTGETNYGYTF.

This clone has a handful of counts. CDR3 protein: CASTLDRNTEAFF. The CDR3 coding sequence is TGCGCCAGCACCCTAGACAGAAACACTGAAGCTTTCTTT. The rearrangement links TRBV5-1 to TRBJ1-1, with D tentatively TRBD1 (5 bases). Trimming stripped 6 bases from V and 2 bases from J, with 11 bases between. CDR1 is SGHRS and CDR2 is YFSETQ in the germline V gene. This CDR3 is 13 amino acids long.

V and J are TRBV7-7 and TRBJ2-2; D call uncertain. The V gene lost 4 bases and the J gene lost 1 base, with 7 bases spanning the gap. Germline V lookup: CDR1 SSHAT, CDR2 FNYEAQ (reference sequence). The CDR3 sequence is 14 residues long. CDR3 residues: CASSSTWNTGELFF. The CDR3 DNA follows: TGTGCCAGCAGCTCCACATGGAACACCGGGGAGCTGTTTTTT.

The chain couples TRBV4-1 to TRBJ2-3, with TRBD1 matching over 7 bases. Germline-derived CDR1 and CDR2 are MGHRA and YSYEKL. CDR3 length: 17 residues. The V gene end was trimmed by 4 bases and the J gene end by 3 bases; junction bases not matched to a gene: 13. CDR3 residues: CASSPSTAPRGTDTQYF. The CDR3 coding sequence is TGCGCCAGCAGCCCATCGACAGCACCCAGGGGGACAGATACGCAGTATTTT.

The V call is TRBV6-1, the J call TRBJ2-7; D possibly corresponds to TRBD1 (6 bases). The CDR3 totals 16 residues. V lost 4 bases and J lost 0, with 16 bases in between. The V gene's germline CDR1 is MNHNS and CDR2 SASEGT. CDR3 in amino acids: CASSGRRTASSYEQYF. The CDR3 DNA reads TGTGCCAGCAGTGGCCGGCGGACAGCCAGCTCCTACGAGCAGTACTTC.

This chain links TRBV10-1 with TRBJ1-5, with no clear D. The CDR3 length is 13 residues. In germline, CDR1 is WNHNN, CDR2 SYGVQD (reference sequence). V lost 7 bases to trimming and J lost 4 bases, with 11 bases between them. The CDR3, as DNA: TGCGCCAGCAATGACCGGGGTAATCAGCCCCAGCATTTT. Encoded protein: CASNDRGNQPQHF.

The chain is built from TRBV5-6 and TRBJ1-5; 8 positions match TRBD1. V lost 0 bases to trimming and J lost 6 bases; unmatched junction nucleotides: 5. From germline, CDR1 is SGHDT and CDR2 YYEEEE. The CDR3 spans 15 residues. CDR3 bases: TGTGCCAGCAGCTTGGCCAGGGGGCGAAGTCAGCCCCAGCATTTT. Encoded protein: CASSLARGRSQPQHF.

This chain joins TRBV5-1 and TRBJ2-5; 10 nucleotides align to TRBD1. Losses at the gene ends were 6 bases for V and 5 bases for J; bases not matched to a gene: 10. The CDR3 covers 15 residues. Looked up from germline, CDR1 is SGHRS and CDR2 is YFSETQ. The DNA of the CDR3 is TGCGCCAGCACCAGACAGGGGGCTCTGGAGGAGACCCAGTACTTC. Its translation: CASTRQGALEETQYF.

The rearrangement uses TRBV27 and TRBJ2-7; D might be TRBD2 (5 bases). The germline CDR1 and CDR2 sequences are MNHEY and SMNVEV (reference sequence). V was cut by 5 bases and J by 5 bases, with 19 bases left in between. The CDR3 loop spans 15 amino acids. The CDR3 sequence: CASSIPYAGPNEQYF. The DNA of the CDR3 is TGTGCCAGCAGTATCCCCTATGCGGGCCCCAACGAGCAGTACTTC.

There are a few counts of this clone. The V gene is TRBV10-3, the J gene TRBJ1-3; no clear D gene. V dropped 7 bases and J dropped 0 bases, with 4 bases sitting between them. CDR1 and CDR2 (germline): ENHRY, SYGVKD. This CDR3 contains 12 residues. CDR3 sequence reads: CAITSSGNTIYF. CDR3 in DNA: TGTGCCATCACCAGCTCTGGAAACACCATATATTTT.